Listed below are T cell receptor beta chains from one sample, sequenced in a study of cytomegalovirus exposure and HLA in healthy donors. Libraries were prepared by immunoSEQ multiplex PCR; TCRdb keeps only in-frame clonotypes and omits some of them. The data contain 120,000 or so clones, less than 85% of them singletons. Sequenced: PBMCs. These receptors all stem from a man aged 50 to 60 in good health and CMV-seropositive. The CDR3 runs from the conserved cysteine through the conserved F or W. The order of the fields is J gene, D gene, CDR3 length, V gene, clone size, CDR3 protein, CDR3 DNA. A D gene is named only where the DNA matches it firmly. The listing skips clone size in some rows; elsewhere it reads once, few, many or a size class.

j_gene: TRBJ2-2
d_gene: NA
len: 14
v_gene: TRBV19
abundance: NA
CDR3aa: CASSVSSQAGELFF
CDR3nt: TGTGCCAGTAGTGTATCCTCGCAGGCCGGGGAGCTGTTTTTT

j_gene: TRBJ1-1
d_gene: NA
len: 13
v_gene: TRBV29-1
abundance: NA
CDR3aa: CSVEGGLGTEAFF
CDR3nt: TGCAGCGTTGAGGGGGGGCTAGGCACTGAAGCTTTCTTT

j_gene: TRBJ2-1
d_gene: NA
len: 15
v_gene: TRBV4-3
abundance: few
CDR3aa: CASSQALDYRGEQFF
CDR3nt: TGCGCCAGCAGCCAAGCTTTGGACTACCGGGGTGAGCAGTTCTTC

j_gene: TRBJ1-1
d_gene: TRBD1
len: 12
v_gene: TRBV6-5
abundance: NA
CDR3aa: CASSRGSTEAFF
CDR3nt: TGTGCCAGCAGCAGGGGGAGCACTGAAGCTTTCTTT

j_gene: TRBJ1-1
d_gene: NA
len: 14
v_gene: TRBV27
abundance: NA
CDR3aa: CASSLNSMNTEAFF
CDR3nt: TGTGCCAGCAGTTTGAACAGCATGAACACTGAAGCTTTCTTT

j_gene: TRBJ1-2
d_gene: NA
len: 14
v_gene: TRBV7-2
abundance: NA
CDR3aa: CASSYRGGGDGYTF
CDR3nt: TGTGCCAGCAGCTACCGCGGGGGCGGGGATGGCTACACCTTC

j_gene: TRBJ2-3
d_gene: TRBD2
len: 16
v_gene: TRBV5-4
abundance: NA
CDR3aa: CASRASLAGERDTQYF
CDR3nt: TGTGCCAGCAGGGCCTCACTAGCGGGAGAACGGGATACGCAGTATTTT

j_gene: TRBJ1-1
d_gene: NA
len: 14
v_gene: TRBV11-2
abundance: NA
CDR3aa: CASSRTALNTEAFF
CDR3nt: TGTGCCAGCAGCCGGACAGCCCTGAACACTGAAGCTTTCTTT

j_gene: TRBJ1-1
d_gene: NA
len: 13
v_gene: TRBV25-1
abundance: few
CDR3aa: CASTWSALTEAFF
CDR3nt: TGTGCCAGCACCTGGTCCGCGTTGACTGAAGCTTTCTTT

j_gene: TRBJ2-5
d_gene: NA
len: 14
v_gene: TRBV5-1
abundance: NA
CDR3aa: CASSPVVGGKTQYF
CDR3nt: TGCGCCAGCAGCCCCGTTGTAGGAGGCAAGACCCAGTACTTC

j_gene: TRBJ2-7
d_gene: TRBD1
len: 16
v_gene: TRBV2
abundance: few
CDR3aa: CASSKIGTANPYEQYF
CDR3nt: TGTGCCAGCAGTAAGATCGGGACAGCCAACCCCTACGAGCAGTACTTC